A single sample is the source of the 14 T cell receptor beta chains below, sequenced in a study of a mutant IDH1 vaccine in newly diagnosed glioma. Time point: week 23, last vaccination. What each vaccine dose contained was 300 ug of mutant IDH1 20-mer peptide, accompanied by topical imiquimod. Profiled with immunoSEQ multiplex PCR; TCRdb holds only in-frame clones, not every one. The sample consists of around 56,000 clones, about 81% of them appearing once. Their antigens remain unidentified. The material was PBMCs, obtained from a glioma patient whose treatment included an IDH1 peptide vaccine. All receptors derive from a woman aged 40-49 years with glioma. Some clones in this sample may be carry-over from other donors' samples.

The CDR3 bases are TGTGCCAGCAGACATCCGACAGGGGCGTTCTACTATGGCTACACCTTC. Translated: CASRHPTGAFYYGYTF. This rearrangement joins TRBV21-1 to TRBJ1-2; the table's D call of TRBD1 was not tested on the DNA. TRBV21-1 is recorded as a pseudogene. CDR3 length equals 16 residues.

V usage is TRBV5-1 and J usage is TRBJ2-3, with D unclear. Trimming shortened V by 0 bases and J by 9 bases, and 11 bases separated the two germline ends. The CDR3 loop spans 13 amino acids. The germline V gene encodes CDR1 SGHRS and CDR2 YFSETQ. CDR3 DNA: TGCGCCAGCAGCTTGGACGCGGCCGGCACGCAGTATTTT. It is translated as CASSLDAAGTQYF.

V usage is TRBV6-1 and J usage is TRBJ2-5, with 9 bases lining up with TRBD2. The CDR3 sequence is 15 residues long. Germline V gene data show CDR1 as MNHNS and CDR2 as SASEGT. V lost 0 bases and J lost 13; bases outside the gene matches: 12. CDR3 nucleotide sequence: TGTGCCAGCAGTGAAGCGAGTGGTCTAGCGGGGTTGCGGTACTTC. It codes for CASSEASGLAGLRYF.

The rearrangement joins TRBV19 to TRBJ2-3, with no clear D. Germline CDR1 and CDR2: LNHDA and SQIVND (reference sequence). The CDR3 contains 15 residues. The V end lost 3 bases, the J end lost 2 bases, and 12 bases lay between the germline ends. In DNA form, the CDR3 reads TGTGCCAGTAGTATTGACGGCCCCCTCACAGATACGCAGTATTTT. Amino acid sequence: CASSIDGPLTDTQYF. The full variable domain, in which reference TRBV19 and TRBJ2-3 provide the parts outside the CDR3, is DGGITQSPKYLFRKEGQNVTLSCEQNLNHDAMYWYRQDPGQGLRLIYYSQIVNDFQKGDIAEGYSVSREKKESFPLTVTSAQKNPTAFYLCASSIDGPLTDTQYFGPGTRLTVL.

Worth noting for this clone: The junction does not match germline at one end; this may be a read error. This sequence joins TRBV2 and TRBJ2-7, with D perhaps matching TRBD1 or TRBD2 (6 bases each). Germline loops: CDR1 SNHLY, CDR2 FYNNEI. This CDR3 is 13 amino acids long. CDR3 sequence reads: CASSEVGGGDVNF. The CDR3 coding sequence is TGTGCCAGCAGTGAAGTTGGGGGCGGGGATGTGAACTTC.

The J gene is TRBJ2-2, the V gene TRBV25-1; D remains ambiguous. The length of the CDR3 is 14 residues. Germline lookup yields CDR1 MGHDK and CDR2 SYGVNS. Trimming removed 2 bases from V and 1 base from J, with 5 bases in between. The CDR3 sequence: CASSETGNTGELFF. The CDR3 bases are TGTGCCAGCAGTGAAACTGGGAACACCGGGGAGCTGTTTTTT.

This clone was detected only a few times. This chain connects TRBV2 to TRBJ1-1; D call uncertain. From germline, CDR1 is SNHLY and CDR2 FYNNEI. With 4 bases removed from V and 9 bases from J, the gap between germline ends came to 15 bases. CDR3 length equals 13 residues. DNA for the CDR3: TGTGCCAGCAGTGCGGAGCAGTCCATGCAAGCTTTCTTT. It is translated as CASSAEQSMQAFF.

The chain is built from TRBV5-5 and TRBJ2-7; 8 nucleotides match TRBD2. V was clipped by 6 bases and J by 2 bases; unmatched bases: 7. Germline loops: CDR1 SGHKS, CDR2 YYEKEE (reference sequence). The CDR3 runs 14 residues. As DNA, the CDR3 is TGTGCCAGCAACCCCGGGACTAGGCCCTACGAGCAGTACTTC. Encoded protein: CASNPGTRPYEQYF.

A few counts support this clone. The rearrangement joins TRBV11-3 to TRBJ1-3; D unclear. Between the trimmed V and J ends, which lost 4 bases and 2 bases, there was a span of 6 bases. There are 13 residues in the CDR3. Germline values: CDR1 SGHNT, CDR2 YENEEA. Here the CDR3 DNA reads TGTGCCAGCAGCTCAGGACCTGGAAACACCATATATTTT. Protein sequence: CASSSGPGNTIYF.

The V gene is TRBV30, the J gene TRBJ2-1; tentative D call: TRBD2 (5 bases). The CDR3 loop spans 14 amino acids. CDR1 is GTSNPN and CDR2 is SVGIG in the germline V gene (reference sequence). V lost 3 bases and J lost 2, with 11 bases in between. The CDR3 sequence: CAWSPGLPYNEQFF. DNA for the CDR3: TGTGCCTGGAGCCCAGGACTCCCCTACAATGAGCAGTTCTTC.

V gene TRBV5-6 combines with J gene TRBJ2-3; D unclear. CDR1 is SGHDT and CDR2 is YYEEEE in the germline V gene. Trimming took off 1 base at V and 5 bases at J, with 8 bases between the two ends. The CDR3 contains 13 residues. Written as DNA, the CDR3 is TGTGCCAGCAGCTTGAGGCCGGGAGATACGCAGTATTTT. Translation: CASSLRPGDTQYF.

V and J are TRBV5-6 and TRBJ2-2, with TRBD2 identical over 11 bases. CDR3 length equals 16 residues. V shed 4 bases, J shed 7 bases, and the junction held 9 bases outside the gene matches. From germline, CDR1 is SGHDT and CDR2 YYEEEE. CDR3 nucleotide sequence: TGTGCCAGCAGCCCCATAGCGGGGGGGCAGGACGGGGAGCTGTTTTTT. Encoded protein: CASSPIAGGQDGELFF.

CDR3 residues: CSVSGGTDTQYF. The CDR3, as DNA: TGCAGCGTTTCCGGGGGGACAGATACGCAGTATTTT. V is TRBV29-1 and J is TRBJ2-3; 7 bases match TRBD2. With V trimmed by 5 bases and J by 3 bases, 2 bases remained unmatched. CDR3 length: 12 residues. Germline V lookup: CDR1 SQVTM, CDR2 ANQGSEA.

The chain joins TRBV10-3 to TRBJ1-2; D unresolved. Germline-derived CDR1 and CDR2 are ENHRY and SYGVKD. CDR3 length: 13 amino acids. V was clipped by 3 bases and J by 6 bases, with 11 bases between them. CDR3 amino acids: CAISDVGGDGYTF. In nucleotides, the CDR3 is TGTGCCATCAGTGATGTAGGAGGTGATGGCTACACCTTC.